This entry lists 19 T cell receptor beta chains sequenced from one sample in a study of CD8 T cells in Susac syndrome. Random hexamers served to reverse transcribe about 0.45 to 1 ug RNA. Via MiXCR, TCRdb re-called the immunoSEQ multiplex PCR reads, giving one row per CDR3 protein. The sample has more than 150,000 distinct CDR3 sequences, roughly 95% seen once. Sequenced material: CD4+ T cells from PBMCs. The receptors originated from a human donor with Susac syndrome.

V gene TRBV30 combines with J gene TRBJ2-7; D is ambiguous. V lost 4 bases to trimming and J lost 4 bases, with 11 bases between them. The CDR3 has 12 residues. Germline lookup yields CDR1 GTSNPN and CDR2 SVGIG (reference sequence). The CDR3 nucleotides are TGTGCCTGGATTAGAGACGGGTACGAGCAGTACTTC. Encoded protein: CAWIRDGYEQYF.

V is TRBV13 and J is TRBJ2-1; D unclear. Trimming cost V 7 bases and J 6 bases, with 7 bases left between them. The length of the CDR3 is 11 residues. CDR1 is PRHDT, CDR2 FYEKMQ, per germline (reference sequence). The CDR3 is CASTQANEQFF. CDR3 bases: TGTGCCAGCACCCAAGCCAATGAGCAGTTCTTC. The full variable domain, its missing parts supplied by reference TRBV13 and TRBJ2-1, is AAGVIQSPRHLIKEKRETATLKCYPIPRHDTVYWYQQGPGQDPQFLISFYEKMQSDKGSIPDRFSAQQFSDYHSELNMSSLELGDSALYFCASTQANEQFFGPGTRLTVL.

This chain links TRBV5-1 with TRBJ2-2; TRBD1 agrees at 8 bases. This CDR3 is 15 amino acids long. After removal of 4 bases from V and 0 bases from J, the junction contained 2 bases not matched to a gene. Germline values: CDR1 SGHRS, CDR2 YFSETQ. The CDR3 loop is CASSPGQANTGELFF. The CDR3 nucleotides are TGCGCCAGCAGCCCGGGACAGGCGAACACCGGGGAGCTGTTTTTT.

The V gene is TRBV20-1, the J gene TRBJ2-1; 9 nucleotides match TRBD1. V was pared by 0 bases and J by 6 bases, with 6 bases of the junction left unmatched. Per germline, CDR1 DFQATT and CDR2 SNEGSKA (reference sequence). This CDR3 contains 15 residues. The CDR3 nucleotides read TGCAGTGCTAGAGAGACTCAGGACAGGGGCAATGAGCAGTTCTTC. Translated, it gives CSARETQDRGNEQFF.

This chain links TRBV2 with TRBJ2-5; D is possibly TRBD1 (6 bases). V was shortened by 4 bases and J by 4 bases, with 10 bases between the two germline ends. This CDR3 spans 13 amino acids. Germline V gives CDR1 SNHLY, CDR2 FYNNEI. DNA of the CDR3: TGTGCCAGCAGTGGACAGGTCTTAGAGACCCAGTACTTC. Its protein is CASSGQVLETQYF.

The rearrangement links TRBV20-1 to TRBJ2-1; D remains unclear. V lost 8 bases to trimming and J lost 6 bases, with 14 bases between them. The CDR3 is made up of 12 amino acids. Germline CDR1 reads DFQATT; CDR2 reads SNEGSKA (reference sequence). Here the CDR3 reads CSNLKGGNEQFF. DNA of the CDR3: TGCAGTAACCTTAAGGGCGGCAATGAGCAGTTCTTC.

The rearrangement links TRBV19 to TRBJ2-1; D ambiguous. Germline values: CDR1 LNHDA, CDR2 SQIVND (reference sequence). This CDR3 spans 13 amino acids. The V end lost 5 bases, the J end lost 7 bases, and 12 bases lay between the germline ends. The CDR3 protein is CASSRRLKNEQFF. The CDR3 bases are TGTGCCAGTAGTCGACGACTGAAGAATGAGCAGTTCTTC. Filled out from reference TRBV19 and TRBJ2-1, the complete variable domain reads DGGITQSPKYLFRKEGQNVTLSCEQNLNHDAMYWYRQDPGQGLRLIYYSQIVNDFQKGDIAEGYSVSREKKESFPLTVTSAQKNPTAFYLCASSRRLKNEQFFGPGTRLTVL.

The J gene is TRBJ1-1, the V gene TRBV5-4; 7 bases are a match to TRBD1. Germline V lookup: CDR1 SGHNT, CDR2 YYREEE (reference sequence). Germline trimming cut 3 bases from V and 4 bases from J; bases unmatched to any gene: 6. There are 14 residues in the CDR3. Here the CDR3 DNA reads TGTGCCAGCAGCTCGAAGGGGGCGATCACTGAAGCTTTCTTT. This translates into CASSSKGAITEAFF. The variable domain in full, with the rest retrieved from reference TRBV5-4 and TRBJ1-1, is ETGVTQSPTHLIKTRGQQVTLRCSSQSGHNTVSWYQQALGQGPQFIFQYYREEENGRGNFPPRFSGLQFPNYSSELNVNALELDDSALYLCASSSKGAITEAFFGQGTRLTVV.

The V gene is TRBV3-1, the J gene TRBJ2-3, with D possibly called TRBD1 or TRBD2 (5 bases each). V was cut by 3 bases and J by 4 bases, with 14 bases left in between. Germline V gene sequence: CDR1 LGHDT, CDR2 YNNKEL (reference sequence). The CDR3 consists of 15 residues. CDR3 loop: CASSQRGSRADTQYF. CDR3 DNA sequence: TGTGCCAGCAGCCAGAGAGGGAGCAGGGCAGATACGCAGTATTTT.

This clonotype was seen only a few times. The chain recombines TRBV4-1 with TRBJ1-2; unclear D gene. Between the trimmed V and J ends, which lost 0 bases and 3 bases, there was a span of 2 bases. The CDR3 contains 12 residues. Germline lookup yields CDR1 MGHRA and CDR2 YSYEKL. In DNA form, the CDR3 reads TGCGCCAGCAGCCAAGAACACTATGGCTACACCTTC. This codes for CASSQEHYGYTF.

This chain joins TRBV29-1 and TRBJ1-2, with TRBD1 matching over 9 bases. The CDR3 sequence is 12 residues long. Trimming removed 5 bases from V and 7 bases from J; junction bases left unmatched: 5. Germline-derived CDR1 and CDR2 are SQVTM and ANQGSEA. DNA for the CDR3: TGCAGCGTTAAACAGGGGGCTCTTGGCTACACCTTC. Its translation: CSVKQGALGYTF.

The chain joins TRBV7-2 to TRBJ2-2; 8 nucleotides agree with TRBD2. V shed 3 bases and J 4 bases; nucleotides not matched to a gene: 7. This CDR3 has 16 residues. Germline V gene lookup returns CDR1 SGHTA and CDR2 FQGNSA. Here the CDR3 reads CASSFWRGAVTGELFF. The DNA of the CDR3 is TGTGCCAGCAGCTTTTGGCGGGGGGCAGTCACCGGGGAGCTGTTTTTT.

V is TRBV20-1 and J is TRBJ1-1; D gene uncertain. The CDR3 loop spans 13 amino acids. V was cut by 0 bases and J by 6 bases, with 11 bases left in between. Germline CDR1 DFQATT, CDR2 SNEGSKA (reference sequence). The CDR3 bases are TGCAGTGCTAGAGATGTGGGTAGCTCTGAAGCTTTCTTT. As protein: CSARDVGSSEAFF.

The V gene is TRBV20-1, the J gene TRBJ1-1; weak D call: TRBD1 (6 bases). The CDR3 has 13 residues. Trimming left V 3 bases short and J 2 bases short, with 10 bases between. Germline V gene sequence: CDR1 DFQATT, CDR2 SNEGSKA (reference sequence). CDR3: CSASQGRNTEAFF. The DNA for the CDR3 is TGCAGTGCTAGCCAGGGGAGAAACACTGAAGCTTTCTTT.

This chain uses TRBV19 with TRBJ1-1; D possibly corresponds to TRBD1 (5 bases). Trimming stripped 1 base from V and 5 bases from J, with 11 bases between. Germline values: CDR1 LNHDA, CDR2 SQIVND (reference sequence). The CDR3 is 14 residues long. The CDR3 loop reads CASSIGDLGTEAFF. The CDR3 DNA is TGTGCCAGTAGTATAGGGGACCTAGGTACTGAAGCTTTCTTT. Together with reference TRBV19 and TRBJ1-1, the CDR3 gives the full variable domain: DGGITQSPKYLFRKEGQNVTLSCEQNLNHDAMYWYRQDPGQGLRLIYYSQIVNDFQKGDIAEGYSVSREKKESFPLTVTSAQKNPTAFYLCASSIGDLGTEAFFGQGTRLTVV.

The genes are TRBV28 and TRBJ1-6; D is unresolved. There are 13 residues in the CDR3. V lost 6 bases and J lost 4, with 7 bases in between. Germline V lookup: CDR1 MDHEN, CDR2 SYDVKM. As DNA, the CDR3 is TGTGCCAGCAGCCGCTATTATAATTCACCCCTCCACTTT. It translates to CASSRYYNSPLHF.

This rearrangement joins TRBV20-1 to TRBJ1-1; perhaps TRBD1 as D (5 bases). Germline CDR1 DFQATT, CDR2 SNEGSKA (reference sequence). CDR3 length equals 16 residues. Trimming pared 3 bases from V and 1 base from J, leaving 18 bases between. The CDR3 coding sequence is TGCAGTGCTAGCGGAATACGCCAGGGACGGAACACTGAAGCTTTCTTT. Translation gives CSASGIRQGRNTEAFF.

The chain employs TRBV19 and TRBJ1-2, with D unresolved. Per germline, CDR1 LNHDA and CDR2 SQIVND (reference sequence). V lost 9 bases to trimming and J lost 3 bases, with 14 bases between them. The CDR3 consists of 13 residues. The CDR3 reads CASTSGQYYGYTF. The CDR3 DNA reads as TGTGCCAGCACTAGCGGCCAGTACTATGGCTACACCTTC.

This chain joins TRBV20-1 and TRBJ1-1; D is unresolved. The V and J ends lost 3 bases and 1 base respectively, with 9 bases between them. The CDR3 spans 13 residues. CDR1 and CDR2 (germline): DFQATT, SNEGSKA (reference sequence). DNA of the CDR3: TGCAGTGCTAGTTTTAACCCGAACACTGAAGCTTTCTTT. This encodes CSASFNPNTEAFF.